This T cell receptor beta chain was observed in a study of T cells in Graves' hyperthyroidism and ophthalmopathy. Regions amplified from RNA transcripts were the TCR beta CDR3 regions. TCR CDR3 regions were first amplified by RT-PCR with HTBI primers. TCRdb re-derived calls from the multiplex PCR reads in MiXCR, one entry per CDR3 protein. The sample carries just over 550,000 distinct CDR3 sequences, about 43% recorded once. At least ten counts were recorded for this clonotype. CDR1 is MRHNA, CDR2 SNTAGT, per germline. The V gene lost 4 bases and the J gene lost 8 bases, with 14 bases spanning the gap. The CDR3 length is 13 residues.

Sample: peripheral blood or thyroid tissue (not recorded which). The chain recombines TRBV6-4 with TRBJ1-2; D is unresolved. The sequence was obtained from a woman younger than 35 with Graves' hyperthyroidism. CDR3 in DNA: TGTGCCAGCAGTGGTGGCGGCTTGAGCGGCTACACCTTC. The encoded protein is CASSGGGLSGYTF.